The clone carrying this T cell receptor beta chain occurred a few times. What it binds is unknown. The source of the sample is a study of CD8 T cells in ankylosing spondylitis. Study-wide points: Seemingly characteristic of ankylosing spondylitis blood was a TCR beta motif consisting of about 8 highly homologous variants. In synovial fluid and blood from reactive arthritis, some motif variants were previously reported. Matched synovial fluid from ankylosing spondylitis patients was reported to be enriched for disease-linked clones.

Library preparation for TCR beta used quantitative 5'-RACE with molecular barcodes. One entry per CDR3 protein results from TCRdb running MiXCR on the 5' RACE reads. This table has 670,000 or so distinct CDR3 sequences, about 20% appearing once. The CDR3 sequence is 15 residues long. Trimming took off 1 base at V and 2 bases at J, with 11 bases between the two ends. The source material was blood, either unsorted or a sorted T cell fraction (not recorded which). The chain couples TRBV12-3 or TRBV12-4 to TRBJ1-2; tentative D call: TRBD1 (6 bases). The TCR was taken from a male donor with ankylosing spondylitis. CDR3 amino acids: CASSLDGRGNYGYTF. The CDR3 DNA reads as TGTGCCAGCAGTTTAGACGGCAGGGGAAACTATGGCTACACCTTC.